These T cell receptor beta chains were read from a single sample in a study of blood T cell repertoires in COVID-19. Profiling relied on immunoSEQ multiplex PCR, and the TCRdb table lists in-frame clones only, not all of them. This sample yields around 99,000 clones, of which approximately 87% are seen a single time; about 18% belongs to the top ten. Source material: peripheral blood. These receptors came from a woman aged 55-70 years with acute or convalescent COVID-19. Both conserved end residues are part of each CDR3. A D gene is named only where the DNA matches it firmly.

>TRBD1|TRBV11-2|TRBJ2-4
CASSRGQGALNIQYF
>.|TRBV11-3|TRBJ2-4
CASSPGGVSNIQYF
>.|TRBV3-1/TRBV3-2|TRBJ2-5
CASSRKGGQSGETQYF
>TRBD1|TRBV6-5|TRBJ1-1
CASSYFTGGSDTEAFF
>TRBD2|TRBV5-4|TRBJ2-3
CASRGSGTSTDTQYF
>.|TRBV7-2|TRBJ1-2
CASSLAEGYGYTF
>.|TRBV18|TRBJ2-6
CASQDSGANVLTF
>TRBD2|TRBV6-5|TRBJ2-1
CASTRLAGSNEQFF
>.|TRBV7-9|TRBJ2-7
CASSFGSQGWDEQYF
>.|TRBV2|TRBJ2-2
CASRAQNANTGELFF
>.|TRBV12-3/TRBV12-4|TRBJ1-6
CASSPGYNSPLHF
>.|TRBV18|TRBJ1-1
CASSAQTGPSQAFF
>.|TRBV5-1|TRBJ2-7
CASSLAPVSEQYF
>.|TRBV27|TRBJ1-4
CASSRYMLTNEKLFF
>TRBD2|TRBV5-1|TRBJ2-1
CASTRPSGANNEQFF
>.|TRBV4-1|TRBJ2-2
CASSTQTGELFF
>.|TRBV7-9|TRBJ1-2
CASSLAAGYGYTF
>TRBD1|TRBV29-1|TRBJ1-2
CSVEKAGGGNYGYTF
>TRBD2|TRBV7-8|TRBJ2-7
CASSPPRSSGSFYEQYF
>.|TRBV28|TRBJ2-7
CASSRGGQLGSYEQYF
>.|TRBV3-1/TRBV3-2|TRBJ2-1
CASSQATLASPEQFF
>TRBD1|TRBV7-6|TRBJ1-2
CASSPDRVGYTF
>.|TRBV7-9|TRBJ1-1
CASSLDMNTEAFF
>TRBD1|TRBV2|TRBJ2-7
CASRSGTGSYEQYF